This is a list of T cell receptor beta chains from one sample in a study of blood T cell repertoires in COVID-19. The assay was immunoSEQ multiplex PCR, and TCRdb's table has in-frame clones only and misses some. The sample lists around 20,000 clones, approximately 85% occurring once. The specimen was peripheral blood. These receptors all come from an older man with acute or convalescent COVID-19. Both conserved end residues are part of each CDR3. The D gene is left open where the match is weak. Part of the rows lack a size; the others show once, few, many or a class for expanded clones.

v_call: TRBV18; j_call: TRBJ1-3; d_call: .; clone_size: few; cdr3_nt: TGTGCCAGCTCACCATATAATCCTAGACCTGGAAACACCATATATTTT; cdr3_aa: CASSPYNPRPGNTIYF
v_call: TRBV14; j_call: TRBJ1-6; d_call: .; clone_size: .; cdr3_nt: TGTGCCAGCAGCCAAGTAGGAGGTTCACCCCTCCACTTT; cdr3_aa: CASSQVGGSPLHF
v_call: TRBV6-5; j_call: TRBJ1-6; d_call: .; clone_size: .; cdr3_nt: TGTGCCAGCGCTCAGGGTGGTTCACCCCTCCACTTT; cdr3_aa: CASAQGGSPLHF
v_call: TRBV2; j_call: TRBJ2-5; d_call: TRBD2; clone_size: .; cdr3_nt: TGTGCCAGCACCTCATGGGGACTAGCGGGGGAGACCCAGTACTTC; cdr3_aa: CASTSWGLAGETQYF
v_call: TRBV6-6; j_call: TRBJ1-5; d_call: TRBD1; clone_size: .; cdr3_nt: TGTGCCAGCAGTTACCTGGGACAGGGGGATCAGCCCCAGCATTTT; cdr3_aa: CASSYLGQGDQPQHF
v_call: TRBV19; j_call: TRBJ1-1; d_call: TRBD1; clone_size: .; cdr3_nt: TGTGCCAGTAGTATACTGGGACAGACGAACACTGAAGCTTTCTTT; cdr3_aa: CASSILGQTNTEAFF
v_call: TRBV10-3; j_call: TRBJ2-7; d_call: TRBD2; clone_size: once; cdr3_nt: TGTGCCATCACCGCCTGGGAGGGTGGCTCCTACGAGCAGTACTTC; cdr3_aa: CAITAWEGGSYEQYF
v_call: TRBV5-1; j_call: TRBJ2-3; d_call: .; clone_size: .; cdr3_nt: TGCGCCAGCAGTTCCCCGGGAGTCACAGATACGCAGTATTTT; cdr3_aa: CASSSPGVTDTQYF
v_call: TRBV7-9; j_call: TRBJ1-1; d_call: .; clone_size: .; cdr3_nt: TGTGCCAGCAGCTTACCCGGAGGACAGAAGAACACTGAAGCTTTCTTT; cdr3_aa: CASSLPGGQKNTEAFF
v_call: TRBV5-1; j_call: TRBJ2-3; d_call: .; clone_size: .; cdr3_nt: TGCGCCAGCAGCTTGGATACGGGCACAGATACGCAGTATTTT; cdr3_aa: CASSLDTGTDTQYF
v_call: TRBV6-4; j_call: TRBJ2-7; d_call: TRBD1; clone_size: .; cdr3_nt: TGTGCCAGCACCGACCAAGTAGGGACAGAAAGCTCCTACGAGCAGTACTTC; cdr3_aa: CASTDQVGTESSYEQYF
v_call: TRBV7-9; j_call: TRBJ1-1; d_call: .; clone_size: .; cdr3_nt: TGTGCCAGCACCGAACAAGGGACTAGGAACACTGAAGCTTTCTTT; cdr3_aa: CASTEQGTRNTEAFF
v_call: TRBV24-1; j_call: TRBJ2-3; d_call: .; clone_size: .; cdr3_nt: TGTGCCACCAGTGATAGGGTACAGGGTCCAGATACGCAGTATTTT; cdr3_aa: CATSDRVQGPDTQYF
v_call: TRBV7-2; j_call: TRBJ1-1; d_call: .; clone_size: .; cdr3_nt: TGTGCCAGCGGTGCGGCGGCCATGAACACTGAAGCTTTCTTT; cdr3_aa: CASGAAAMNTEAFF
v_call: TRBV7-9; j_call: TRBJ2-7; d_call: .; clone_size: once; cdr3_nt: TGTGCCAGCAGCCGGTTATCAGGCGAGCAGTACTTC; cdr3_aa: CASSRLSGEQYF
v_call: TRBV29-1; j_call: TRBJ2-3; d_call: TRBD1; clone_size: .; cdr3_nt: TGCAGCGTTCGACAGGGGGGAACAGATACGCAGTATTTT; cdr3_aa: CSVRQGGTDTQYF
v_call: TRBV11-2; j_call: TRBJ1-2; d_call: .; clone_size: .; cdr3_nt: TGTGCCAGCAGCTTAGTAGTTGGGAGCCCAGGCTATGGCTACACCTTC; cdr3_aa: CASSLVVGSPGYGYTF
v_call: TRBV19; j_call: TRBJ1-6; d_call: .; clone_size: .; cdr3_nt: TGTGCCAGTAGTATAGATCACAGGGATAATTCACCCCTCCACTTT; cdr3_aa: CASSIDHRDNSPLHF
v_call: TRBV7-2; j_call: TRBJ2-1; d_call: TRBD2; clone_size: .; cdr3_nt: TGTGCCAGCAGCTTAGTTCTAGCGGGGGGGCTGGATGAGCAGTTCTTC; cdr3_aa: CASSLVLAGGLDEQFF
v_call: TRBV5-1; j_call: TRBJ2-1; d_call: TRBD1; clone_size: .; cdr3_nt: TGCGCCAGCACACAAGGGACAGGGATGAGGATGACCTACAATGAGCAGTTCTTC; cdr3_aa: CASTQGTGMRMTYNEQFF
v_call: TRBV28; j_call: TRBJ2-1; d_call: .; clone_size: .; cdr3_nt: TGTGCCAGCAGTTTATTGGGCTTCGAGCAGTTCTTC; cdr3_aa: CASSLLGFEQFF
v_call: TRBV28; j_call: TRBJ1-5; d_call: .; clone_size: .; cdr3_nt: TGTGCCAGCAGCCCCCCGGATCAGCCCCAGCATTTT; cdr3_aa: CASSPPDQPQHF
v_call: TRBV4-3; j_call: TRBJ1-5; d_call: TRBD1; clone_size: .; cdr3_nt: TGCGCCAGCAGCCAAACCGCAACAGGGGGTTATCAGCCCCAGCATTTT; cdr3_aa: CASSQTATGGYQPQHF
v_call: TRBV6-5; j_call: TRBJ2-2; d_call: .; clone_size: .; cdr3_nt: TGTGCCAGCACCAACGGGGCGAACACCGGGGAGCTGTTTTTT; cdr3_aa: CASTNGANTGELFF
v_call: TRBV19; j_call: TRBJ1-6; d_call: .; clone_size: .; cdr3_nt: TGTGCCATTAGAAGCGGGACACCGAATTCACCCCTCCACTTT; cdr3_aa: CAIRSGTPNSPLHF
v_call: TRBV10-3; j_call: TRBJ1-2; d_call: .; clone_size: .; cdr3_nt: TGTGCCATCACTCGGCTTGGGGGGGGACGAGGAGTGGAGAGTGGCTACACCTTC; cdr3_aa: CAITRLGGGRGVESGYTF